This TCR beta chain was captured by sequencing in a study of PD-1 blockade in classical Hodgkin lymphoma (dated by TCRdb to 2020 to 2022). With regard to the full study: The study used CyTOF and TCR beta sequencing to define a peripheral blood immune signature of response to PD-1 blockade in classical Hodgkin lymphoma.

Here is what the overall study found, with its caveats: Newly diagnosed patients were reported to have lower baseline TCR diversity than healthy donors, and relapsed/refractory patients were reported to have lower baseline TCR diversity still. The study covered only a single clinical trial cohort, and the causes of the repertoire differences, possibly disease activity or prior therapy, were still not defined.

As for this clone: This receptor's antigen is unknown. Base-call qualities are not available, and no considerably larger clone is one nucleotide away.

Interpreted using the paper, the time point label stands for: newly diagnosed, previously untreated cHL patient sample. PBMCs from patients with newly diagnosed, previously untreated classical Hodgkin lymphoma were sequenced as a comparison group for the relapsed/refractory trial patients. Peripheral blood was collected in 8 mL Vacutainer Cell Preparation Tubes, from which PBMCs were isolated by centrifugation and then cryopreserved. V was cut back by 10 bases and J by 2 bases, leaving a gap of 19 bases between them. The CDR3 runs 15 amino acids, cysteine and phenylalanine included. The only DNA kept is the CDR3, 45 bases in frame from the first base. CDR1 and CDR2 are read off the germline V gene (reference sequence) as LNHDA and SQIVND. The Qiagen DNeasy kit was used to extract genomic DNA from unsorted PBMCs and from the negatively selected CD4+ and CD8+ fractions. Amplification of TCR beta CDR3 regions was done by immunoSEQ multiplex PCR with primers that anneal to V and J segments. A synthetic immune receptor repertoire was used to minimize amplification bias, and any residual bias was removed computationally once sequencing was done. The study's own analysis went as follows. Repertoire diversity was quantified as the Shannon entropy index using custom Python scripts. The unsorted, CD4+ and CD8+ repertoires were each analyzed separately, with the exception of combined analyses, where CD4+ and CD8+ sequences were merged in silico. TCRdb took over this immuneACCESS table, retaining in-frame rearrangements with V and J assigned. Such tables are incomplete; in checked studies, under half of the missing clones stem from an unresolved V gene, and the remainder is unexplained. The D gene and trimming were derived from the DNA, and the V and J assignments and clone size from that table. This sample has about 17,000 clones in its table, and around 87% of those were observed once. About 4.2% of the sample rests with the top ten.

Sequencing was done on a sample of peripheral blood mononuclear cells (PBMCs). This chain is built from TRBV19 and TRBJ2-3; the D gene is possibly TRBD1, with 6 bases matching. This TCR came from a human donor with classical Hodgkin lymphoma. The CDR3 region has the sequence CATHAWGTNTDTQYF. The base sequence is TGTGCCACCCACGCCTGGGGGACAAACACAGATACGCAGTATTTT. The full variable domain, with segments outside the CDR3 supplied by the reference TRBV19 and TRBJ2-3 proteins, appears as DGGITQSPKYLFRKEGQNVTLSCEQNLNHDAMYWYRQDPGQGLRLIYYSQIVNDFQKGDIAEGYSVSREKKESFPLTVTSAQKNPTAFYLCATHAWGTNTDTQYFGPGTRLTVL.